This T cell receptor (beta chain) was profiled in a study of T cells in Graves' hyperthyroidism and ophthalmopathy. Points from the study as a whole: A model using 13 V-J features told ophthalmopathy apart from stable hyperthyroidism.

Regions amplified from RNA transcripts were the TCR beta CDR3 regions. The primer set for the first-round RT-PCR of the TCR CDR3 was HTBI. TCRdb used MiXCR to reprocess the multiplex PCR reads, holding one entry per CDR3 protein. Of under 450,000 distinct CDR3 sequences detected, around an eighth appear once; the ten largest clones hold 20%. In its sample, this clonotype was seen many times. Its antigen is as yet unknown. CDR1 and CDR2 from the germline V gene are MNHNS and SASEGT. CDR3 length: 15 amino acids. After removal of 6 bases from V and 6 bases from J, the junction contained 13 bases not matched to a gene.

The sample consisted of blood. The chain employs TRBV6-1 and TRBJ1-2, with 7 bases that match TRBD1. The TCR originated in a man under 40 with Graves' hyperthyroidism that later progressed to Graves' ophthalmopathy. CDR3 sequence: CASSPRRGGKNGYTF. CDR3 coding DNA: TGTGCCAGCAGCCCTCGGAGAGGGGGCAAGAATGGCTACACCTTC.